A selection of T cell receptor beta chains follows, all from one sample in a study of T-cell reconstitution after alpha-beta-depleted transplantation in children. TCRdb redid the calling of the PCR reads with MiXCR, one entry per CDR3 protein. The sample contains fewer than 120,000 distinct CDR3 sequences, 10% to 13% of which appear only once. Source: PBMCs from the stem cell graft donor, taken from the stem cell graft. The receptors were gathered from a human donor who donated a stem cell graft to a child with acute lymphoblastic leukemia. Both conserved end residues are part of each CDR3. A D gene is named only where the DNA matches it firmly. Size tells how often a clone was seen (once, few, many) or the class of an expanded clone, and some rows leave it out.

j_gene,abundance,v_gene,len,d_gene,CDR3nt,CDR3aa
TRBJ1-5,many,TRBV12-3/TRBV12-4,15,-,TGTGCCAGCAGTTTAATGGCGATGGGGGTTCAGCCCCAGCATTTT,CASSLMAMGVQPQHF
TRBJ2-1,many,TRBV6-5,13,-,TGTGCCAGCAGTTACCGACGGTACAATGAGCAGTTCTTC,CASSYRRYNEQFF
TRBJ1-1,many,TRBV5-5,18,-,TGTGCCAGCAGCTTGAGGGAATGGCGGGGACACCTGAACACTGAAGCTTTCTTT,CASSLREWRGHLNTEAFF
TRBJ2-5,many,TRBV5-1,15,TRBD2,TGCGCCAGCAGCCCCAGCGGGAGTACGGAAGAGACCCAGTACTTC,CASSPSGSTEETQYF
TRBJ1-5,many,TRBV20-1,13,-,TGCAGTGCTCCTGGACGGGGCAATCAGCCCCAGCATTTT,CSAPGRGNQPQHF
TRBJ1-1,many,TRBV5-1,16,TRBD1,TGCGCCAGCAGCTTGGCGACCGGACAGGGGAACACTGAAGCTTTCTTT,CASSLATGQGNTEAFF
TRBJ1-1,many,TRBV6-5,12,TRBD1,TGTGCCAGCAGTTACGACAGGGGCGAAGCTTTCTTT,CASSYDRGEAFF
TRBJ2-1,many,TRBV29-1,14,TRBD2,TGCAGCGTTGTTGGTTTTAGCGGGGGACGTGAGCAGTTCTTC,CSVVGFSGGREQFF
TRBJ2-3,many,TRBV12-3/TRBV12-4,18,TRBD2,TGTGCCAGCAGGCTTAGGGCTAGCGGGAGGAGTGGCACAGATACGCAGTATTTT,CASRLRASGRSGTDTQYF
TRBJ1-1,many,TRBV12-3/TRBV12-4,15,-,TGTGCCAGCAGTTTACGGGGACTGGGGGAGACTGAAGCTTTCTTT,CASSLRGLGETEAFF
TRBJ2-7,-,TRBV3-1,18,TRBD2,TGTGCCACCTCCCCGAAGGGACTAGCGGGAGGGCCCCCCTACGAGCAGTACTTC,CATSPKGLAGGPPYEQYF
TRBJ2-5,many,TRBV5-1,13,-,TGCGCCAGCAGCGTCAACCGGCAGGAGACCCAGTACTTC,CASSVNRQETQYF
TRBJ1-6,-,TRBV7-9,16,-,TGTGCCAGCACAATGGGGCAGAGCTCCTATAATTCACCCCTCCACTTT,CASTMGQSSYNSPLHF
TRBJ1-1,many,TRBV7-9,12,-,TGTGCCAGCAGCCCCGGGGTCACTGAAGCTTTCTTT,CASSPGVTEAFF
TRBJ1-5,many,TRBV12-3/TRBV12-4,18,-,TGTGCCAGCAGCCTCTGGCAGGCGGCCCGAGGGAGCAATCAGCCCCAGCATTTT,CASSLWQAARGSNQPQHF
TRBJ2-5,many,TRBV9,16,-,TGTGCCAGCAGCGTAGGAATGGGGGGTGGCCAAGAGACCCAGTACTTC,CASSVGMGGGQETQYF